These 3 T cell receptor beta chains were all obtained from the same sample, sequenced in a study of blood T cell repertoires in COVID-19. Measured with immunoSEQ multiplex PCR; TCRdb has only the in-frame clones, and not every one. The data hold roughly 180,000 clones, with about 78% observed a single time. Sequenced sample: peripheral blood. The receptors originated from a woman aged 45 to 65 with active or convalescent COVID-19.

This chain uses TRBV6-1 with TRBJ1-2; D is possibly TRBD1 (6 bases). CDR3 size: 16 residues. CDR1 MNHNS and CDR2 SASEGT come from the germline V gene. Trimming cost V 2 bases and J 7 bases, with 20 bases left between them. The CDR3 reads CASSESGGALLGGYTF. CDR3 sequence (DNA): TGTGCCAGCAGTGAAAGTGGGGGCGCCCTTTTAGGTGGCTACACCTTC.

The chain combines TRBV5-5 with TRBJ1-6; the match to TRBD1 covers 7 bases. Germline V gene sequence: CDR1 SGHKS, CDR2 YYEKEE (reference sequence). The V and J ends lost 2 bases and 8 bases, in that order; junction bases with no gene match: 4. This CDR3 has 14 amino acids. The CDR3 bases are TGTGCCAGCAGCTTCCGGGACAGTCATTCACCCCTCCACTTT. Translated: CASSFRDSHSPLHF. Drawing the rest from reference TRBV5-5 and TRBJ1-6, the complete variable domain is DAGVTQSPTHLIKTRGQQVTLRCSPISGHKSVSWYQQVLGQGPQFIFQYYEKEERGRGNFPDRFSARQFPNYSSELNVNALLLGDSALYLCASSFRDSHSPLHFGNGTRLTVT.

This chain joins TRBV3-1 (or the pseudogene TRBV3-2) and TRBJ2-7; D gene ambiguous. CDR1 and CDR2 from the germline V gene are LGHDT and YNNKEL (reference sequence). V lost 3 bases and J lost 3, with 12 bases in between. The CDR3 consists of 14 residues. The CDR3 spells CASSQGRHGYEQYF. CDR3 nucleotides: TGTGCCAGCAGCCAGGGCAGGCATGGCTACGAGCAGTACTTC.